These 27 T cell receptor beta chains came from one sample sequenced in a study of blood T cell repertoires in COVID-19. Assay: immunoSEQ multiplex PCR; the TCRdb copy retains only in-frame clones and omits some. The data contain about 140,000 clones, 88% of them singletons. Sequencing input: peripheral blood. These receptors all stem from a man between 65 and 85 years old with acute or convalescent COVID-19.

The chain links TRBV2 to TRBJ1-5; D gene uncertain. V was clipped by 2 bases and J by 8 bases, with 13 bases between them. This CDR3 spans 14 amino acids. CDR1 and CDR2 from the germline V gene are SNHLY and FYNNEI. The CDR3 nucleotides read TGTGCCAGCAGTGAATTGCGCGTAGGAGAGCCCCAGCATTTT. Protein: CASSELRVGEPQHF.

This clone was recorded only once. The J gene is TRBJ2-3, the V gene TRBV27; TRBD2 matches at 11 bases. The CDR3 extends over 14 amino acids. V trimming: 6 bases; J trimming: 6 bases; junction bases outside the gene matches: 5. The germline CDR1 and CDR2 sequences are MNHEY and SMNVEV (reference sequence). The CDR3 DNA follows: TGTGCCAGCAGCCCGACTAGCGGGATTGATACGCAGTATTTT. Amino acid sequence: CASSPTSGIDTQYF.

The count of this clone is one. The chain combines TRBV4-1 with TRBJ2-3, with TRBD2 matching 12 bases. The germline V gene encodes CDR1 MGHRA and CDR2 YSYEKL. The CDR3 is 15 residues long. The ends lost 0 bases at V and 8 bases at J; junction bases unmatched: 3. The CDR3 DNA sequence: TGCGCCAGCAGCCAAGAGTCTAGCGGGAGGGGTACGCAGTATTTT. Translating gives CASSQESSGRGTQYF.

J is TRBJ1-6 and V is TRBV6-1; the D gene is possibly TRBD1 (6 bases). The CDR3 runs to 15 residues. V was cut by 0 bases and J by 8 bases, with 11 bases left in between. Germline V CDR1 and CDR2: MNHNS, SASEGT. DNA for the CDR3: TGTGCCAGCAGTGAAGCGCAGGGGTGGGATTCACCCCTCCACTTT. Its translation is CASSEAQGWDSPLHF.

A single count supports this clone. CDR3 loop: CASSTQRGGSQPQHF. The CDR3 nucleotides read TGTGCCAGCAGCACGCAGCGGGGGGGGTCCCAGCCCCAGCATTTT. The rearrangement links TRBV6-5 to TRBJ1-5; D is possibly TRBD1 (5 bases). Trimming removed 6 bases from V and 7 bases from J, with 19 bases in between. Germline-derived CDR1 and CDR2 are MNHEY and SVGAGI. This CDR3 is built from 15 residues.

The gene calls are TRBV7-6 and TRBJ2-7, with 7 bases fitting TRBD1. CDR1 SGHVS and CDR2 FNYEAQ come from the germline V gene. Unmatched junction bases numbered 6, after V lost 1 base and J lost 0 bases. The CDR3 runs 16 residues. This chain's CDR3 is CASSLVSTGSSYEQYF. Written as DNA, the CDR3 is TGTGCCAGCAGCTTAGTCTCGACAGGGAGCTCCTACGAGCAGTACTTC.

The chain is built from TRBV4-1 and TRBJ2-7; possible D gene TRBD2, 6 bases. With 4 bases removed from V and 0 bases from J, the gap between germline ends came to 7 bases. The CDR3 loop spans 13 amino acids. Germline loops: CDR1 MGHRA, CDR2 YSYEKL. The CDR3, as DNA: TGCGCCAGCAGCCGGACTACCTCCTACGAGCAGTACTTC. It translates to CASSRTTSYEQYF.

The chain links TRBV7-9 to TRBJ2-5; D may be TRBD1 (6 bases). This CDR3 is 15 amino acids long. CDR1 is SEHNR, CDR2 FQNEAQ, per germline (reference sequence). V was pared by 5 bases and J by 0 bases, with 13 bases between. The CDR3 region has the DNA TGTGCCAGCAGCATTGGGACAAGCCACCAAGAGACCCAGTACTTC. Amino acid sequence: CASSIGTSHQETQYF. The full variable domain, rest sourced from reference TRBV7-9 and TRBJ2-5, is DTGVSQNPRHKITKRGQNVTFRCDPISEHNRLYWYRQTLGQGPEFLTYFQNEAQLEKSRLLSDRFSAERPKGSFSTLEIQRTEQGDSAMYLCASSIGTSHQETQYFGPGTRLLVL.

The J gene is TRBJ2-7, the V gene TRBV7-2, with 11 bases aligning to TRBD2. The CDR3 consists of 15 residues. The V segment lost 5 bases and the J segment 1 base; nucleotides outside the gene matches: 4. In germline, CDR1 is SGHTA, CDR2 FQGNSA. The CDR3 DNA is TGTGCCAGCAGCCGTACTAGCGGGAGTTCCTACGAGCAGTACTTC. It specifies CASSRTSGSSYEQYF.

This clone was observed once. The chain is built from TRBV13 and TRBJ2-3; TRBD2 matches 14 bases. Trimming at V came to 0 bases and at J to 0 bases, leaving 5 bases not matched to a gene. The CDR3 has 19 amino acids. Looked up from germline, CDR1 is PRHDT and CDR2 is FYEKMQ (reference sequence). The CDR3 is CASSLGRLAGGTSTDTQYF. The CDR3 region has the DNA TGTGCCAGCAGCTTAGGCCGACTAGCGGGGGGGACTAGCACAGATACGCAGTATTTT.

The rearrangement uses TRBV2 and TRBJ1-4; D call uncertain. The V and J ends lost 6 bases and 5 bases respectively, with 7 bases between them. The CDR3 has 12 amino acids. The germline gives CDR1 SNHLY, CDR2 FYNNEI. CDR3 residues: CASRAINEKLFF. CDR3 DNA sequence: TGTGCCAGCAGGGCCATAAATGAAAAACTGTTTTTT.

This clone was recorded once. The V gene is TRBV30, the J gene TRBJ1-1, with a weak D call TRBD1 (5 bases). Germline V gives CDR1 GTSNPN, CDR2 SVGIG (reference sequence). The CDR3 is made up of 14 amino acids. V shed 3 bases and J shed 5 bases, with 16 bases lying between them. DNA of the CDR3: TGTGCCTGGAGGAGGGGAGGGGCGAGGACTGAAGCTTTCTTT. Its protein product is CAWRRGGARTEAFF.

This clone has more than one count but fewer than ten. This chain connects TRBV5-4 to TRBJ1-1; 9 bases line up with TRBD1. The CDR3 is 17 residues long. V shed 5 bases, J shed 3 bases, and the junction held 14 bases outside the gene matches. Germline-derived CDR1 and CDR2 are SGHNT and YYREEE (reference sequence). The CDR3 DNA is TGTGCCAGCAGGAGAAATACAGGGGGCTTACGGGACACTGAAGCTTTCTTT. Its protein product is CASRRNTGGLRDTEAFF.

This chain connects TRBV20-1 to TRBJ2-7; TRBD2 agrees at 10 bases. The CDR3 totals 15 residues. Germline trimming cut 3 bases from V and 5 bases from J; bases unmatched to any gene: 10. CDR1 and CDR2 from the germline V gene are DFQATT and SNEGSKA (reference sequence). CDR3 nucleotides: TGCAGTGCTAGTGAGCTAGCGGGAGCCCACGACGAGCAGTACTTC. Amino acid sequence: CSASELAGAHDEQYF.

This clone was detected only a few times. This chain connects TRBV20-1 to TRBJ1-1; TRBD1 matches at 11 bases. The germline CDR1 and CDR2 sequences are DFQATT and SNEGSKA (reference sequence). The CDR3 runs 11 residues. CDR3 sequence reads: CSVDRGQEAFF. In DNA, the CDR3 is TGCAGCGTGGACAGGGGGCAAGAAGCTTTCTTT.

The chain combines TRBV19 with TRBJ2-7; 9 nucleotides agree with TRBD2. Germline-derived CDR1 and CDR2 are LNHDA and SQIVND (reference sequence). The CDR3 consists of 17 residues. The J segment lost 2 bases and the V segment lost 5 bases, leaving 13 bases of the junction unmatched. CDR3 bases: TGTGCCAGTAGTCTCCTACGGACTAGCGTGGATACCTACGAGCAGTACTTC. This codes for CASSLLRTSVDTYEQYF. Supplemented by reference TRBV19 and TRBJ2-7, the full variable domain reads DGGITQSPKYLFRKEGQNVTLSCEQNLNHDAMYWYRQDPGQGLRLIYYSQIVNDFQKGDIAEGYSVSREKKESFPLTVTSAQKNPTAFYLCASSLLRTSVDTYEQYFGPGTRLTVT.

The J gene is TRBJ2-5, the V gene TRBV3-1 (or the pseudogene TRBV3-2); 12 nucleotides align to TRBD2. From germline, CDR1 is LGHDT and CDR2 YNNKEL (reference sequence). This CDR3 has 14 residues. The trim removed 10 bases at V and 5 bases at J, leaving 8 bases unmatched. In DNA form, the CDR3 reads TGTGCCACCGCGACTAGCGGGAGCGAGGAGACCCAGTACTTC. Protein: CATATSGSEETQYF.

This clone was seen a handful of times. The rearrangement joins TRBV19 to TRBJ1-2; D is undetermined. This CDR3 has 13 amino acids. The V gene's germline CDR1 is LNHDA and CDR2 SQIVND (reference sequence). V was shortened by 10 bases and J by 3 bases, with 15 bases between the two germline ends. The DNA of the CDR3 is TGTGCCACCTCGAGGGTCGGGGACTATGGCTACACCTTC. Translation: CATSRVGDYGYTF.

As DNA, the CDR3 is TGCGCCAGCAGTCCCGGACAGACTAATCAGCCCCAGCATTTT. Translation: CASSPGQTNQPQHF. The J gene is TRBJ1-5, the V gene TRBV5-1, with D possibly TRBD1 on 6 matching bases. CDR3 size: 14 residues. Trimming removed 5 bases from V and 4 bases from J, with 13 bases in between. Germline CDR1 is SGHRS and CDR2 is YFSETQ.

V gene TRBV9 combines with J gene TRBJ2-2; D not resolved. Germline V gives CDR1 SGDLS, CDR2 YYNGEE. V was clipped by 0 bases and J by 3 bases, with 6 bases between them. The CDR3 loop spans 14 amino acids. The CDR3 DNA reads TGTGCCAGCAGCGTAGCGGAGTACACCGGGGAGCTGTTTTTT. This encodes CASSVAEYTGELFF.

V gene TRBV9 combines with J gene TRBJ1-1; perhaps TRBD1 as D (6 bases). V was shortened by 3 bases and J by 10 bases, with 16 bases between the two germline ends. This CDR3 contains 13 residues. Germline assignment: CDR1 SGDLS and CDR2 YYNGEE. The CDR3 spells CASSAYMGARAFF. The CDR3 DNA sequence: TGTGCCAGCAGCGCTTACATGGGGGCTAGAGCTTTCTTT.

The chain combines TRBV5-5 with TRBJ2-3, with D unresolved. This CDR3 region has 15 residues. The V end lost 4 bases, the J end lost 0 bases, and 12 bases lay between the germline ends. Per germline, CDR1 SGHKS and CDR2 YYEKEE (reference sequence). In DNA, the CDR3 is TGTGCCAGCAGCCCCTGGTTCGGGAGCACAGATACGCAGTATTTT. Its protein is CASSPWFGSTDTQYF.

The chain employs TRBV4-1 and TRBJ1-5; no definite D call. This CDR3 spans 18 amino acids. V was trimmed by 6 bases and J by 4 bases, leaving 25 bases between them. Germline V gene data show CDR1 as MGHRA and CDR2 as YSYEKL. The CDR3 reads CASSPVPPPRGANQPQHF. CDR3 nucleotides: TGCGCCAGCAGTCCAGTACCACCGCCCCGAGGTGCGAATCAGCCCCAGCATTTT.

V usage is TRBV3-1 (or the pseudogene TRBV3-2) and J usage is TRBJ2-3, with 8 bases matching TRBD2. The CDR3 is 16 residues long. Germline CDR1 is LGHDT and CDR2 is YNNKEL (reference sequence). Losses at the gene ends were 3 bases for V and 1 base for J; bases not matched to a gene: 6. CDR3 region: CASSQNSGVGTDTQYF. CDR3 nucleotide sequence: TGTGCCAGCAGCCAGAATAGCGGGGTTGGCACAGATACGCAGTATTTT.

The table lists this clone with a few counts. The rearrangement links TRBV19 to TRBJ1-4, with a tentative D call TRBD1 (5 bases). V lost 9 bases and J lost 3, with 14 bases in between. This CDR3 contains 14 residues. The V gene's germline CDR1 is LNHDA and CDR2 SQIVND (reference sequence). The CDR3 sequence: CASRPRDANEKLFF. The CDR3 coding sequence is TGTGCCAGCAGACCCAGGGATGCTAATGAAAAACTGTTTTTT.

V usage is TRBV6-5 and J usage is TRBJ1-2; no reliable D call. CDR1 and CDR2 (germline): MNHEY, SVGAGI. Trimming cost V 2 bases and J 5 bases, with 15 bases left between them. The CDR3 totals 15 residues. CDR3 amino acids: CASSYTVPRNYGYTF. CDR3 DNA sequence: TGTGCCAGCAGTTACACCGTGCCGCGGAATTATGGCTACACCTTC.

This chain joins TRBV3-1 (or the pseudogene TRBV3-2) and TRBJ2-7; TRBD2 agrees at 9 bases. Germline V gene lookup returns CDR1 LGHDT and CDR2 YNNKEL (reference sequence). The J segment lost 5 bases and the V segment lost 3 bases, leaving 11 bases of the junction unmatched. The CDR3 extends over 16 amino acids. The CDR3 nucleotides are TGTGCCAGCAGCCATTTTAGCGGGGGAGGTATCAACGAGCAGTACTTC. Translation: CASSHFSGGGINEQYF.